These 4 T cell receptor beta chains originate from one sample sequenced in a study of blood T cell repertoires in COVID-19. Using immunoSEQ multiplex PCR, the repertoire was profiled, and TCRdb retains in-frame clones only, with some absent. The sample has about 440,000 clones, roughly nine tenths seen once; the top ten hold almost 2%. Sequenced material: PBMCs or T cells enriched from blood (not recorded which). The origin of the receptors is a woman in her late teens or twenties with acute COVID-19.

The CDR3 DNA follows: TGCAGCGTTGCTTTCGAGCATAGCAATCAGCCCCAGCATTTT. It specifies CSVAFEHSNQPQHF. V and J are TRBV29-1 and TRBJ1-5; D ambiguous. Germline values: CDR1 SQVTM, CDR2 ANQGSEA. Deletions cut 4 bases from V and 0 bases from J, with 10 bases between. The CDR3 sequence is 14 residues long.

V gene TRBV20-1 combines with J gene TRBJ1-5; D gene uncertain. Trimming cost V 3 bases and J 3 bases, with 9 bases left between them. Germline V lookup: CDR1 DFQATT, CDR2 SNEGSKA (reference sequence). This CDR3 region has 13 residues. CDR3 residues: CSASLGTNQPQHF. The CDR3 DNA follows: TGCAGTGCTAGTTTGGGCACCAATCAGCCCCAGCATTTT.

The chain links TRBV2 to TRBJ2-7, with unresolved D. The CDR3 runs 11 residues. Per the germline V gene, CDR1 is SNHLY and CDR2 is FYNNEI. V lost 0 bases, J lost 7 bases, and 4 bases lay in between. This CDR3 is CASSEAREQYF. CDR3 DNA sequence: TGTGCCAGCAGTGAAGCGCGGGAGCAGTACTTC.

This clone was recorded once. The chain joins TRBV6-5 to TRBJ2-2, with no clear D. Germline V CDR1 and CDR2: MNHEY, SVGAGI. The CDR3 sequence is 12 residues long. With 8 bases removed from V and 8 bases from J, the gap between germline ends came to 12 bases. The CDR3 here is CASRKVLGELFF. CDR3 sequence (DNA): TGTGCCAGCCGAAAAGTACTTGGGGAGCTGTTTTTT.